A single T cell receptor (beta chain) is shown here with its context. The antigen is undetermined. CDR3 length equals 11 residues. The V and J ends lost 5 bases and 1 base respectively, with 5 bases between them. Germline values: CDR1 SQVTM, CDR2 ANQGSEA. This sample stems from a study of cytomegalovirus exposure and HLA in healthy donors. Overall study context: Early on, a data release was issued that held 80 million or so unique TCRs from HLA-typed donors. Study results and limitations: Immune exposure was documented only through CMV serostatus. TRBV6-2, TRBV6-3 and some other V segments were unresolvable in 87-base-pair reads.

The PCR employed 60 Vbeta primers together with 13 Jbeta primers. TCRdb's copy holds only in-frame clones and misses some; the assay was immunoSEQ multiplex PCR. Found here are about 98,000 clones, approximately 87% of them singletons; the top ten hold 2.6%. The receptor comes from a middle-aged man in good health and CMV-seronegative. The specimen sequenced was PBMCs. This chain links TRBV29-1 with TRBJ1-2; D gene ambiguous. The CDR3 region is CSVLSNYGYTF. The DNA of the CDR3 is TGCAGCGTTCTGAGTAACTATGGCTACACCTTC. The full variable domain, rest sourced from reference TRBV29-1 and TRBJ1-2, is SAVISQKPSRDICQRGTSLTIQCQVDSQVTMMFWYRQQPGQSLTLIATANQGSEATYESGFVIDKFPISRPNLTFSTLTVSNMSPEDSSIYLCSVLSNYGYTFGSGTRLTVV.